This entry features one T cell receptor (beta chain) sequence. TCRdb redid the calling of the RT-PCR reads with MiXCR, one entry per CDR3 protein. Of thousands of distinct CDR3 sequences listed, approximately 31% are singletons. The length of the CDR3 is 15 residues. CDR1 is SGHRS and CDR2 is YFSETQ in the germline V gene. Trimming removed 3 bases from V and 2 bases from J, with 13 bases in between. The sample comprised memory CD4+ T cells from salivary gland. This receptor was taken from a female donor with primary Sjogren's syndrome. This sequence joins TRBV5-1 and TRBJ2-3; tentatively, D is TRBD1 (7 bases). The chain's CDR3 is CASSSRGASTDTQYF. The DNA for the CDR3 is TGCGCCAGCAGCTCCAGGGGGGCTTCCACAGATACGCAGTATTTT.